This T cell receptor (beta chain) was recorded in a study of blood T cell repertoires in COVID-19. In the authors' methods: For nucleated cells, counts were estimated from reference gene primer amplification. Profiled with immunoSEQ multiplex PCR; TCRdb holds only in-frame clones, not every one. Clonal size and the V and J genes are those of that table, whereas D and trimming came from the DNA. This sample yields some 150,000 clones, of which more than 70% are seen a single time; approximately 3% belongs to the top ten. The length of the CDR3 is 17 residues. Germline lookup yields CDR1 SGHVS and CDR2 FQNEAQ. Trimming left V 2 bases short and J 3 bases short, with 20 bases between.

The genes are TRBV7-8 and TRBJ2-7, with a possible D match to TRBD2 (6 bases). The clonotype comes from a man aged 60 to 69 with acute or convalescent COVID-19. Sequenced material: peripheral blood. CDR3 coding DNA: TGTGCCAGCAGCTTACGTGTAAGGGGTGGAGGGAACTACGAGCAGTACTTC. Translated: CASSLRVRGGGNYEQYF.